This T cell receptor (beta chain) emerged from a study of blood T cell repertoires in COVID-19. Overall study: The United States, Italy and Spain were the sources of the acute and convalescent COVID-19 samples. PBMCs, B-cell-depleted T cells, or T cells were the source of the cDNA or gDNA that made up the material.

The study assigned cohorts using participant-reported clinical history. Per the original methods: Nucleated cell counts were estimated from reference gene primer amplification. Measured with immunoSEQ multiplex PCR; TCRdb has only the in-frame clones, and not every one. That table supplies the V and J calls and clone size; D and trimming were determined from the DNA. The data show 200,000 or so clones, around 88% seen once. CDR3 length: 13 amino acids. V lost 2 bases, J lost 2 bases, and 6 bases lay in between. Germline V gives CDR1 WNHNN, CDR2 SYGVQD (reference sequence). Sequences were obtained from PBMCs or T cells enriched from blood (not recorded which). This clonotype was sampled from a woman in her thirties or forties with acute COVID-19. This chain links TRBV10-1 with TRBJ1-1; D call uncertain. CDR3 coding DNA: TGCGCCAGCAGTGAGGTGAGAAACACTGAAGCTTTCTTT. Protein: CASSEVRNTEAFF.